This T cell receptor (beta chain) was obtained from a study of shared clonotypes between healthy human individuals (TCRdb year 2020). Notes on the research overall: A few men and a couple of women, aged 18 to 49 years, made up the cohort. For each donor, CD4 naive and CD4 memory were each given three plates, CD8 naive was given two plates, and CD8 memory was given one plate. Blood TCR repertoires of five healthy adults were deeply sequenced to estimate repertoire size and the extent of clonotype sharing between individuals. Libraries were prepared and TCR repertoires were sequenced by different laboratories using diverse techniques, in order to increase sequencing depth and limit assay-specific biases. Between about 0.85 and 9.5 billion PBMCs per donor were obtained by leukapheresis. The study at large found these results: Because the study included only a small number of donors, the genetic and exposure-history diversity represented was limited. Only blood was sampled, and tissue TCR repertoires likely differ from those in blood. Estimated clonotype richness was generally larger for naive than for memory subsets. When a handful of donors were compared, the shared fraction of clonotypes was around 4.6% for naive CD4, around 3.6% for naive CD8, 2% to 2.5% for memory CD4, and roughly 0.43% for memory CD8. Pairwise subsampling led to the expectation that sequencing depth would affect the degree of clonotype sharing among donors. Even with the large sequencing depth, rarefaction of the sorted-subset datasets indicated that sequencing was incomplete. Clonotypes shared by all four sorted-subset donors showed higher generation probabilities than non-shared clonotypes.

For the CD8 naive samples, CD45RO-negative cells were positively selected for CCR7, yielding a CD45RA+CCR7+ population from which TemRA cells were excluded. The donors were healthy, HIV-negative adults who had no recently reported acute infections or vaccinations. Only Caucasian adults living in Nashville, Tennessee, USA were represented among the donors. After blood collection by leukapheresis, PBMCs were isolated using Ficoll-Histopaque density gradient centrifugation and then cryopreserved in the vapor phase of liquid nitrogen. Analytical flow cytometry was used to check the purity and quantity of each magnetically sorted T cell population. Genomic DNA was isolated from each sorted fraction and quantified by UV absorbance on a Nanodrop 2000c. The germline V gene encodes CDR1 SGHVS and CDR2 FNYEAQ. Between the V and J ends, shortened by 7 bases and 5 bases respectively, the junction contains 21 bases. The CDR3 sequence holds 15 residues, the cysteine and phenylalanine included. Only CDR3 DNA remains: 45 bases, in frame from the first base.

About this clone: Its cognate antigen has yet to be identified. No much larger clone exists at a distance of one base, and base qualities are not known.

Using the deep immunoSEQ assay, TCR CDR3 regions were amplified from genomic DNA by multiplex PCR. For each cell subset, the extracted genomic DNA was distributed evenly across all wells of several immunoSEQ 96-well plates, and each plate served as one replicate. For sorted subsets, 200 to 250 ng genomic DNA, equal to 30,000 to 35,000 T cell genomes, was loaded into each replicate PCR. The purified libraries were quantified using a Qubit 3.0 fluorometer, sized with a Bioanalyzer 2100, and then quantified again using the KAPA Library Quantification kit. Every immunoSEQ 96-well plate was sequenced on a separate single-read 150-cycle Illumina NextSeq 550 flow cell. The paper's processing steps were these. Because the immunoSEQ output held only junctional sequences and lacked quality scores, the filtering could not match the filtering applied to full-length reads. Sequences were annotated with PyIR, a Python wrapper for IgBLAST v1.9, and V/J genes and CDR3 were assigned using IMGT germline references. Reads with weak V/J assignments (E-value above 1e-6), missing CDR3, stop codons, out-of-frame junctions, or ambiguous translated residues were removed. A V3J clonotype was defined by an identical inferred V gene, J gene, and CDR3 amino acid sequence. To compute the percentage overlap between repertoires, the number of shared unique clonotypes was divided by the size of the smaller repertoire. Repertoire richness was assessed with RTK rarefaction, the Chao1 estimator, and Recon v2.1 estimates of unobserved clonotypes. OLGA was used to compute generation probabilities for all TCRbeta clonotypes that the gDNA method yielded from a handful of donors. TCRdb obtained this table from immuneACCESS and retained in-frame rearrangements with V and J assigned. These tables miss some clones; where compared with another copy, unresolved V genes account for less than half of the shortfall, and the remainder is unexplained. The V and J calls and the clone size are those of that table, but D and trimming were determined from the DNA. The sample includes over 2,000,000 clones, with about 94% observed a single time. The top ten constitute around 1.8% of the sample.

Recombination joined TRBV7-6 with TRBJ2-7; the D call is tentative, TRBD1 or TRBD2, as each matches 6 bases. The sequence derives from a man aged 18 to 30 in good health. Some clones in this sample may be carry-over from other donors' samples. Input material: naive CD8+ T cells from PBMCs. This sample's cell subset or site label indicates: CD45RA+CCR7+. In nucleotide form, the sequence is TGTGCCAGCACCCGGGATAGGGGGGCCGCGAACGAGCAGTACTTC. Protein translation: CASTRDRGAANEQYF.